The 5 T cell receptor beta chains below come from one sample, sequenced in a study of a mutant IDH1 vaccine in newly diagnosed glioma. What these receptors recognize is not known. Time point described: week 5, during vaccination. All doses held 300 ug of mutant IDH1 20-mer peptide, with topical imiquimod. Data came from immunoSEQ multiplex PCR; TCRdb stores just in-frame clones and leaves some out. This table has 50,000 to 75,000 clones, about 88% appearing once. This material consisted of PBMCs, taken from a glioma patient whose treatment included an IDH1 peptide vaccine. The receptor set was obtained from a woman aged 45 to 65 with glioma.

The V and J genes are TRBV5-8 and TRBJ2-2; D is perhaps TRBD1 (6 bases). The CDR3 has 14 amino acids. Germline V gives CDR1 SGHTS, CDR2 YDEGEE. The V gene lost 7 bases and the J gene lost 3 bases, with 13 bases spanning the gap. CDR3 sequence (DNA): TGTGCCAGCCGGCGTGGACAGTACACCGGGGAGCTGTTTTTT. Protein sequence: CASRRGQYTGELFF.

The chain links TRBV7-2 to TRBJ1-5, with TRBD1 matching 7 bases. Unmatched junction bases numbered 8, after V lost 6 bases and J lost 6 bases. The germline V gene has CDR1 SGHTA and CDR2 FQGNSA. The CDR3 spans 14 residues. Here the CDR3 DNA reads TGTGCCAGCAGTCAGAACAGGGGACCTCAGCCCCAGCATTTT. Translated, it gives CASSQNRGPQPQHF.

The V and J genes are TRBV29-1 and TRBJ1-2; 10 bases agree with TRBD1. The CDR3 runs 15 residues. The germline V gene encodes CDR1 SQVTM and CDR2 ANQGSEA. Germline trimming cut 3 bases from V and 2 bases from J; bases unmatched to any gene: 6. The CDR3, as DNA: TGCAGCGTTGAGGGGACAGGGGTGGGCAACTATGGCTACACCTTC. It yields the protein CSVEGTGVGNYGYTF.

V usage is TRBV27 and J usage is TRBJ1-1; TRBD1 might be the D (6 bases). Germline V lookup: CDR1 MNHEY, CDR2 SMNVEV (reference sequence). Trimming removed 5 bases at V and 2 bases at J, with 12 bases between. This CDR3 has 14 amino acids. The CDR3 is CASSPVTGNTEAFF. The DNA of the CDR3 is TGTGCCAGCAGTCCCGTGACAGGTAACACTGAAGCTTTCTTT.

The chain combines TRBV28 with TRBJ1-6, with a tentative D call TRBD1 (5 bases). The V gene lost 5 bases and the J gene lost 11 bases, with 13 bases spanning the gap. Germline assignment: CDR1 MDHEN and CDR2 SYDVKM. The CDR3 length is 13 residues. CDR3 sequence reads: CASSPGGGAPLHF. As DNA, the CDR3 is TGTGCCAGCAGTCCCGGGGGTGGGGCACCCCTCCACTTT.